This TCR beta chain was captured in a study of vaccination and CD4 T cells after COVID-19. Looking at the study overall: Sampling post-COVID took place a median around 99 days after diagnosis (range 35 to 161).

A few counts support this clonotype. Its antigen remains unknown. Sequencing of DNA taken from cultured CD4+ T cells relied on the Oncomine TCR Beta short-read assay. TCRdb reprocessed the PCR reads with MiXCR, giving one entry per CDR3 protein. The data show about 13,000 distinct CDR3 sequences, around 62% seen once. The sample's treatment: roughly 10-day PBMC culture with coronavirus spike peptide pools or control peptides (ViraFEST assay). Per germline, CDR1 SNHLY and CDR2 FYNNEI. V was pared by 0 bases and J by 4 bases, with 6 bases of the junction left unmatched. The CDR3 runs 16 residues. The sequenced material came from CD4+ T cells from blood, cultured in vitro. The receptor comes from a human donor who had recovered from COVID-19. This sequence joins TRBV2 and TRBJ2-3; the match to TRBD2 covers 8 bases. This chain's CDR3 is CASSEASGSPPDTQYF. The CDR3 coding sequence is TGTGCCAGCAGTGAAGCGAGCGGGAGTCCCCCAGATACGCAGTATTTT. Variable domain in full (rest from reference TRBV2 and TRBJ2-3): EPEVTQTPSHQVTQMGQEVILRCVPISNHLYFYWYRQILGQKVEFLVSFYNNEISEKSEIFDDQFSVERPDGSNFTLKIRSTKLEDSAMYFCASSEASGSPPDTQYFGPGTRLTVL.